The T cell receptor beta chain under discussion was sequenced for a study of blood T cell repertoires in COVID-19. Overall study context: Sites across the United States, Italy and Spain contributed samples from acute and convalescent COVID-19. PBMCs, B-cell-depleted T cells, or T cells were the source of the cDNA or gDNA that made up the material.

The Seattle patients joined while their infection was active and were tracked longitudinally afterward. Per the study methods: Quantification of nucleated cells was approximated via reference gene primer amplification. Produced via immunoSEQ multiplex PCR; TCRdb's table is partial and in-frame only. The V and J calls and clone size come from that table; D and trimming were worked out from the DNA. Of 150,000 or so clones listed, roughly nine tenths were seen once; the top ten hold roughly 13%. V lost 4 bases and J 0 bases, leaving 15 bases between the germline ends. The CDR3 runs to 17 residues. Germline V gives CDR1 LGHDT, CDR2 YNNKEL (reference sequence).

Material: peripheral blood. The sequence derives from a man between 18 and 29 years old with COVID-19, enrolled during active disease. This chain links TRBV3-1 (or the pseudogene TRBV3-2) with TRBJ1-4, with D maybe TRBD1 (5 bases). CDR3 bases: TGTGCCAGCAGCCGAGGACGGGGGAGTGCAACTAATGAAAAACTGTTTTTT. Its translation is CASSRGRGSATNEKLFF.